Given below is one T cell receptor beta chain in context. These data come from a study of T cell responses to AZD1222 COVID-19 vaccine. Assay: immunoSEQ multiplex PCR; the TCRdb copy retains only in-frame clones and omits some. The repertoire consists of 79,000 or so clones, with over 65% occurring once and the leading ten covering 27%. The source of this sequence is an adult who received the MenACWY meningococcal vaccine as a control. Sequenced here: peripheral blood, sampled 28 days after the second dose of the MenACWY control vaccine.

The DNA for the CDR3 is TGTGCCAGCAGCTTGGACCCCGGTGAAAAACTGTTTTTT. As protein: CASSLDPGEKLFF. The gene calls are TRBV5-4 and TRBJ1-4; D uncertain. With 0 bases removed from V and 7 bases from J, the gap between germline ends came to 7 bases. This CDR3 comprises 13 residues. The germline CDR1 and CDR2 sequences are SGHNT and YYREEE (reference sequence).